Following are 10 T cell receptor beta chains from one sample sequenced in a study of T cell repertoires in ileal Crohn's disease. Profiled with immunoSEQ multiplex PCR; TCRdb holds only in-frame clones, not every one. The repertoire has around 1,800 clones, 84% of them found once; the top ten carry roughly an eighth. The material sequenced was ileal tissue. All receptors come from an adult with Crohn's disease.

In this sample, this clone turned up a few times. The chain couples TRBV6-1 to TRBJ1-5; 7 bases match TRBD1. This CDR3 comprises 14 residues. Germline CDR1 is MNHNS and CDR2 is SASEGT. V dropped 5 bases and J dropped 6; count of bases not matched to a gene: 7. For the CDR3, the DNA is TGTGCCAGCAGTTTACAGGGGACAATTCAGCCCCAGCATTTT. Translation: CASSLQGTIQPQHF.

The rearrangement joins TRBV7-9 to TRBJ1-3; no firm D call. V lost 1 base, J lost 2 bases, and 12 bases lay in between. CDR3 length equals 16 residues. Per germline, CDR1 SEHNR and CDR2 FQNEAQ (reference sequence). The CDR3: CASSLGSGGTGNTIYF. CDR3 coding DNA: TGTGCCAGCAGCTTAGGGTCGGGAGGAACTGGAAACACCATATATTTT.

The chain has TRBV2 and TRBJ1-1; 7 bases map to TRBD1. The germline V gene encodes CDR1 SNHLY and CDR2 FYNNEI. The CDR3 is 15 residues long. V trimming: 7 bases; J trimming: 3 bases; junction bases outside the gene matches: 11. Here the CDR3 DNA reads TGTGCCAGCAACCTTTTAGCCGACAGGGACACTGAAGCTTTCTTT. This translates into CASNLLADRDTEAFF.

The V call is TRBV2, the J call TRBJ1-5; unclear D gene. Trimming removed 2 bases at V and 5 bases at J, with 4 bases between. The CDR3 is made up of 12 amino acids. Germline lookup yields CDR1 SNHLY and CDR2 FYNNEI. CDR3 coding DNA: TGTGCCAGCAGTGAACGGGATCAGCCCCAGCATTTT. This sequence encodes CASSERDQPQHF.

The V gene is TRBV4-3, the J gene TRBJ1-6, with D maybe TRBD1 (5 bases). CDR1 LGHNA and CDR2 YSLEER come from the germline V gene. This CDR3 region has 17 residues. V dropped 0 bases and J dropped 7 bases, with 16 bases sitting between them. The CDR3 loop reads CASSQDFATVTNSPLHF. The CDR3 DNA reads TGCGCCAGCAGCCAAGATTTTGCGACAGTCACCAATTCACCCCTCCACTTT.

The V gene is TRBV6-6, the J gene TRBJ2-7, with D maybe TRBD1 (5 bases). V lost 5 bases, J lost 4 bases, and 15 bases lay in between. The V gene's germline CDR1 is MNHNY and CDR2 SVGAGI (reference sequence). The CDR3 consists of 14 residues. The CDR3 spells CASSKWQGDYEQYF. The CDR3 region has the DNA TGTGCCAGCAGTAAGTGGCAGGGTGATTACGAGCAGTACTTC.

V usage is TRBV19 and J usage is TRBJ1-5; D remains ambiguous. Germline V gene data show CDR1 as LNHDA and CDR2 as SQIVND (reference sequence). CDR3 length equals 12 residues. V lost 8 bases and J lost 6, with 11 bases in between. The CDR3 region is CASGPPGQPQHF. The CDR3 nucleotides read TGTGCCAGTGGTCCCCCGGGTCAGCCCCAGCATTTT.

The V call is TRBV6-1, the J call TRBJ2-6; D not resolved. The CDR3 totals 16 residues. Germline CDR1 is MNHNS and CDR2 is SASEGT. V was clipped by 2 bases and J by 0 bases, with 8 bases between them. The CDR3 sequence is CASSELYSSGANVLTF. In DNA form, the CDR3 reads TGTGCCAGCAGTGAACTTTACAGCTCTGGGGCCAACGTCCTGACTTTC.

The J gene is TRBJ2-3, the V gene TRBV7-2; TRBD1 might be the D (5 bases). V lost 0 bases and J 1 base, leaving 5 bases between the germline ends. This CDR3 has 14 residues. The germline gives CDR1 SGHTA, CDR2 FQGNSA. As DNA, the CDR3 is TGTGCCAGCAGCTTAGCGGGGCGCACAGATACGCAGTATTTT. Its translation is CASSLAGRTDTQYF.

This rearrangement joins TRBV6-5 to TRBJ2-7; 7 bases are a match to TRBD2. Germline assignment: CDR1 MNHEY and CDR2 SVGAGI. With 6 bases clipped from V and 4 bases from J, the junction kept 12 bases outside the gene matches. The CDR3 loop spans 15 amino acids. In DNA, the CDR3 is TGTGCCAGCAGGAGAGGACTAGAGGGGTTATACGAGCAGTACTTC. It encodes CASRRGLEGLYEQYF.